This T cell receptor (beta chain) was sequenced in a study of T-cell memory formation after mild COVID-19. This clonotype came up a few times. V lost 3 bases and J lost 0, with 14 bases in between. The CDR3 spans 17 residues. Germline-derived CDR1 and CDR2 are ENHRY and SYGVKD. TCRdb passed the 5' RACE reads through MiXCR, listing each CDR3 protein once. Of roughly 250,000 distinct CDR3 sequences listed, roughly a sixth are singletons. The sequenced sample was PBMCs or a T cell subset sorted from them (not recorded which). The rearrangement joins TRBV10-3 to TRBJ1-4; possible D gene TRBD1, 6 bases. The receptor was isolated from a man between 18 and 35 years old who had mild COVID-19 (a few samples of this study predate the infection). Cell type and time point are not known. CDR3 loop: CAISDKAGAATNEKLFF. CDR3 DNA: TGTGCCATCAGTGACAAGGCAGGGGCCGCAACTAATGAAAAACTGTTTTTT.